This T cell receptor (beta chain) was documented in a study of regulatory T cells in long-lasting Graves disease. General study points: Under persistent disease, TRBV28, TRBJ1-2 and TRBJ2-5 were used preferentially.

CDR3 regions were amplified by Arm-PCR using iRepertoire HTBI primers to build TCR beta libraries. A single record per CDR3 protein comes from TCRdb applying MiXCR to the multiplex PCR reads. The table has roughly 420,000 distinct CDR3 sequences, about a sixth seen once; the top ten hold approximately 11%. Trimming cost V 2 bases and J 4 bases; bases outside gene matches: 4. The CDR3 is 14 amino acids. The V gene's germline CDR1 is KGHSH and CDR2 LQKENI. This clonotype was recorded many times. Its target is unknown. The time point was: newly diagnosed GD, antithyroid drugs for less than 3 months. RNA from PBMCs was the source of the TCR library. The same sample was also used in a study of T cells in Graves' hyperthyroidism and ophthalmopathy. That investigation notes: Clinical symptoms, serum thyroxine, TRAb, thyroid ultrasound and orbital computed tomography informed diagnoses. Stable hyperthyroidism was told apart from ophthalmopathy by a model built on 13 V-J features.

This clonotype was obtained from a woman in her 30s with Graves disease. The chain couples TRBV18 to TRBJ1-2; TRBD1 matches at 7 bases. The sample in question was peripheral blood mononuclear cells (PBMCs), obtained at new diagnosis, from a patient treated with antithyroid drugs. CDR3 coding DNA: TGTGCCAGCTCACCAGGGACAGAAATCTATGGCTACACCTTC. This encodes CASSPGTEIYGYTF.